This TCR beta chain was retrieved from a study of blood T cell repertoires in COVID-19. Across the study: Both acute and convalescent COVID-19 samples were obtained from the United States, Italy and Spain. The analysed material was cDNA or gDNA that came from T cells, B-cell-depleted T cells, or PBMCs.

Per the original data handling: Amplified reference gene primers provided the basis for estimating nucleated cell counts. Data came from immunoSEQ multiplex PCR; TCRdb stores just in-frame clones and leaves some out. V, J and clone size are taken as reported in that table, and D and trimming were inferred from the DNA itself. There are approximately 250,000 clones in the sample; 80% to 90% occur only once, and around 2.2% lies in the top ten. Germline V lookup: CDR1 SEHNR, CDR2 FQNEAQ (reference sequence). CDR3 size: 16 residues. V was shortened by 4 bases and J by 7 bases, with 19 bases between the two germline ends.

This TCR derives from a young man who had recovered from COVID-19. The V gene is TRBV7-9, the J gene TRBJ1-4; TRBD1 is a possible D gene (6 bases). The material sequenced was peripheral blood. Here the CDR3 DNA reads TGTGCCAGCAGCTCTGCGTCGAGGGGGATTTTTGAAAAACTGTTTTTT. Its translation: CASSSASRGIFEKLFF. Together with reference TRBV7-9 and TRBJ1-4, the CDR3 gives the full variable domain: DTGVSQNPRHKITKRGQNVTFRCDPISEHNRLYWYRQTLGQGPEFLTYFQNEAQLEKSRLLSDRFSAERPKGSFSTLEIQRTEQGDSAMYLCASSSASRGIFEKLFFGSGTQLSVL.